Presented here are 30 T cell receptor beta chains from one specimen sequenced in a study of blood T cells in healthy people across ages. For the second PCR, which ran for 7 to 11 cycles, a sample-barcoded 5' primer and a J-beta primer mix were used. TCRdb recomputed calls from the 5' RACE reads with MiXCR, one row per CDR3 protein. This table holds 1.5 million to 2 million distinct CDR3 sequences, about 35% found once. The source material was blood. The source of these receptors is a woman younger than 45 in good health.

This clonotype has just a few counts. An end of the junction differs from the germline gene, which may be a read error. The chain carries TRBV20-1 and TRBJ2-1; 10 bases line up with TRBD2. From germline, CDR1 is DFQATT and CDR2 SNEGSKA (reference sequence). This CDR3 comprises 14 residues. CDR3 sequence: CSTRAASGSDEQFF. For the CDR3, the DNA is TGCAGTACTAGAGCGGCTAGCGGGAGTGATGAGCAGTTCTTC.

The chain links TRBV7-9 to TRBJ2-7, with a tentative D call TRBD1 (6 bases). CDR1 is SEHNR and CDR2 is FQNEAQ in the germline V gene (reference sequence). This CDR3 spans 12 amino acids. V was clipped by 4 bases and J by 6 bases, with 10 bases between them. The chain's CDR3 is CASSWEGGEQYF. CDR3 in DNA: TGTGCCAGCAGCTGGGAAGGGGGCGAGCAGTACTTC.

The V gene is TRBV4-3, the J gene TRBJ2-1, with 8 bases fitting TRBD2. Germline CDR1 LGHNA, CDR2 YSLEER. Trimming removed 0 bases from V and 6 bases from J; junction bases left unmatched: 4. The CDR3 is made up of 15 amino acids. CDR3 bases: TGCGCCAGCAGCCAAGATGGGACTAGATTCAATGAGCAGTTCTTC. Translation gives CASSQDGTRFNEQFF.

The chain employs TRBV20-1 and TRBJ2-1; 7 bases fit TRBD2. Trimming at V came to 6 bases and at J to 0 bases, leaving 5 bases not matched to a gene. The length of the CDR3 is 14 residues. Germline V gene lookup returns CDR1 DFQATT and CDR2 SNEGSKA (reference sequence). The CDR3 region is CSAIRTSSYNEQFF. In nucleotides, the CDR3 is TGCAGTGCCATCCGGACTAGCTCCTACAATGAGCAGTTCTTC.

Only a few counts were recorded for this clonotype. V gene TRBV12-3 or TRBV12-4 combines with J gene TRBJ2-1; TRBD1 aligns across 7 bases. This CDR3 region has 15 residues. V shed 1 base and J 8 bases; nucleotides not matched to a gene: 8. The CDR3 coding sequence is TGTGCCAGCAGTTTAGTTCTAACAGGGGCGGATGAGCAGTTCTTC. This gives the protein CASSLVLTGADEQFF.

Remarks on this clonotype: An end of the junction does not agree with germline; a read error may underlie this. The chain has TRBV29-1 and TRBJ2-6, with a weak D call TRBD1 (6 bases). Per germline, CDR1 SQVTM and CDR2 ANQGSEA. There are 15 residues in the CDR3. The CDR3 bases are TGCAGCGCGTTCCCAGGGGCTGCTGGAGCCAACGTCCGGACTTTC. Its protein is CSAFPGAAGANVRTF.

The chain couples TRBV15 to TRBJ1-1; D not certain. CDR3 size: 14 residues. The germline V and J ends were trimmed by 1 base and 1 base, with 7 bases remaining between them. The germline gives CDR1 LNHNV, CDR2 YYDKDF (reference sequence). The CDR3 loop reads CATSRAAQNTEAFF. DNA of the CDR3: TGTGCCACCAGCAGAGCGGCACAGAACACTGAAGCTTTCTTT.

The chain is built from TRBV15 and TRBJ1-6; 7 nucleotides align to TRBD1. This CDR3 contains 16 residues. The V gene's germline CDR1 is LNHNV and CDR2 YYDKDF (reference sequence). Losses at the gene ends were 5 bases for V and 6 bases for J; bases not matched to a gene: 10. The CDR3: CATSGQDRAFNSPLHF. CDR3 DNA: TGTGCCACCAGCGGACAAGACAGGGCTTTTAATTCACCCCTCCACTTT.

This clonotype was found once. Given the absence of the conserved phenylalanine or tryptophan at the CDR3 end, a read error is likely. The chain uses TRBV20-1 and TRBJ2-5; 7 bases are shared with TRBD1. Germline V gene lookup returns CDR1 DFQATT and CDR2 SNEGSKA (reference sequence). The ends lost 6 bases at V and 0 bases at J; junction bases unmatched: 10. This CDR3 comprises 15 residues. CDR3 loop: CSAYQTGMNQETQYV. The CDR3 coding sequence is TGCAGTGCCTACCAGACAGGGATGAACCAAGAGACCCAGTACGTC.

CDR3 bases: TGTGCCAGCAGCTTATCACAGGGCGACGATGGCTACACCTTC. It translates to CASSLSQGDDGYTF. V usage is TRBV7-6 and J usage is TRBJ1-2, with D tentatively TRBD1 (6 bases). In germline, CDR1 is SGHVS, CDR2 FNYEAQ. This CDR3 is built from 14 residues. V lost 2 bases to trimming and J lost 6 bases, with 13 bases between them.

The chain uses TRBV4-1 and TRBJ1-4; TRBD1 is a possible D gene (6 bases). The CDR3 is made up of 14 amino acids. The V gene's germline CDR1 is MGHRA and CDR2 YSYEKL. Trimming shortened V by 4 bases and J by 12 bases, and 18 bases separated the two germline ends. CDR3 coding DNA: TGCGCCAGCAGCCCGACGGACAGAGGAGAAGAACTGTTTTTT. This gives the protein CASSPTDRGEELFF.

In regard to this clonotype: One end of the junction varies from germline; a read error may be responsible. The chain uses TRBV4-2 and TRBJ2-1, with TRBD2 as a possible D gene (5 bases). Germline CDR1 reads LGHNA; CDR2 reads YNFKEQ. This CDR3 contains 16 residues. The CDR3 sequence: CASSQEPAAQYNKQFF. CDR3 DNA sequence: TGTGCCAGCAGCCAAGAACCAGCGGCACAATACAATAAGCAGTTCTTC.

In its sample, this clonotype was seen many times. The chain links TRBV29-1 to TRBJ2-7; D is uncertain. Germline-derived CDR1 and CDR2 are SQVTM and ANQGSEA. Trimming shortened V by 0 bases and J by 4 bases, and 7 bases separated the two germline ends. The CDR3 runs to 12 residues. CDR3 sequence (DNA): TGCAGCGTTGAAGATCAAGGTTACGAGCAGTACTTC. Translation: CSVEDQGYEQYF.

This rearrangement joins TRBV11-2 to TRBJ2-6, with 11 bases identical to TRBD1. Germline loops: CDR1 SGHAT, CDR2 FQNNGV. The V segment lost 5 bases and the J segment 1 base; nucleotides outside the gene matches: 10. There are 19 residues in the CDR3. CDR3 nucleotides: TGTGCCAGCAGCACCCCCGCCGGGACAGGGGGTTCTGGGGCCAACGTCCTGACTTTC. Protein product: CASSTPAGTGGSGANVLTF.

Turning to this clonotype: Just one base apart from a much larger clone, this may be a read error. Here the CDR3 reads CSVKRGSNRDEQYF. The DNA for the CDR3 is TGCAGCGTTAAGCGGGGCAGTAATAGGGATGAGCAGTACTTC. The chain recombines TRBV29-1 with TRBJ2-5; TRBD2 agrees at 7 bases. Germline CDR1 and CDR2: SQVTM and ANQGSEA. The CDR3 runs 14 residues. V gave up 5 bases and J gave up 11 bases; unmatched junction bases: 17.

There are many counts of this clonotype. The J gene is TRBJ2-7, the V gene TRBV27, with D perhaps TRBD2 (5 bases). Germline V gives CDR1 MNHEY, CDR2 SMNVEV (reference sequence). Trimming pared 0 bases from V and 6 bases from J, leaving 6 bases between. The CDR3 length is 12 residues. The CDR3 spells CASSLSGVEQYF. The CDR3, as DNA: TGTGCCAGCAGTTTATCCGGGGTCGAGCAGTACTTC.

As to this clonotype: At one of its ends the junction is not consistent with the germline gene, which may arise from a read error. The chain has TRBV4-2 and TRBJ2-6, with TRBD1 identical over 8 bases. The CDR3 runs 17 residues. From germline, CDR1 is LGHNA and CDR2 YNFKEQ. The CDR3 spells CASRLRTGNSGADVLTF. For the CDR3, the DNA is TGTGCCAGCAGACTCCGGACAGGGAACTCTGGGGCCGACGTCCTGACTTTC.

This clonotype came up a few times. The chain uses TRBV5-1 and TRBJ1-1; D uncertain. The germline V and J ends were trimmed by 6 bases and 10 bases, with 19 bases remaining between them. CDR3 length equals 13 residues. In germline, CDR1 is SGHRS, CDR2 YFSETQ. CDR3 region: CASTGDWAIGAFF. The CDR3 DNA reads TGCGCCAGCACGGGTGACTGGGCGATTGGAGCTTTCTTT.

The genes are TRBV20-1 and TRBJ2-3; TRBD2 matches 13 bases. The germline V gene has CDR1 DFQATT and CDR2 SNEGSKA (reference sequence). This CDR3 region has 18 residues. J was trimmed by 4 bases and V by 4 bases; bases with no gene match: 14. CDR3 sequence reads: CSAITQGGTSGKSDTQYF. The CDR3 DNA is TGCAGTGCTATTACCCAAGGGGGGACTAGCGGGAAATCAGATACGCAGTATTTT.

The rearrangement joins TRBV18 to TRBJ2-3; 8 positions agree with TRBD2. V was pared by 3 bases and J by 3 bases, with 5 bases of the junction left unmatched. The CDR3 consists of 15 residues. Germline values: CDR1 KGHSH, CDR2 LQKENI. The CDR3 bases are TGTGCCAGCTCACCGGGACTAGGAGATACAGATACGCAGTATTTT. Protein: CASSPGLGDTDTQYF.

With respect to this clonotype: The junction departs from the called germline gene at one end, perhaps through a read error. This chain uses TRBV20-1 with TRBJ2-5, with 12 bases fitting TRBD2. Germline V gives CDR1 DFQATT, CDR2 SNEGSKA (reference sequence). This CDR3 spans 14 amino acids. The CDR3 bases are TGTAGTGCTAGCGGGAGGGCTAAGTTTGAGACCCAGTACTTC. The encoded protein is CSASGRAKFETQYF.

This clonotype was picked up one time. The chain links TRBV5-1 to TRBJ2-1; D is undetermined. V was shortened by 1 base and J by 5 bases, with 16 bases between the two germline ends. Germline V CDR1 and CDR2: SGHRS, YFSETQ. The CDR3 contains 16 residues. The CDR3: CASSLNPSGLHNEQFF. DNA of the CDR3: TGCGCCAGCAGCTTGAATCCGTCCGGGCTACACAATGAGCAGTTCTTC.

The chain links TRBV5-1 to TRBJ2-5; the match to TRBD2 covers 8 bases. The junction had 10 bases not matched to a gene; V was cut back by 2 bases and J by 4 bases. Looked up from germline, CDR1 is SGHRS and CDR2 is YFSETQ. This CDR3 spans 16 amino acids. CDR3 in amino acids: CASSFMLAGLGETQYF. CDR3 in DNA: TGCGCCAGCAGCTTTATGTTAGCGGGGCTGGGAGAGACCCAGTACTTC.

This chain connects TRBV11-2 to TRBJ1-4; 9 bases agree with TRBD1. The CDR3 sequence is 17 residues long. Germline lookup yields CDR1 SGHAT and CDR2 FQNNGV. Trimming took 5 bases from V and 7 from J; bases not matched to a gene: 14. The CDR3 DNA reads TGTGCCAGCAGCCCATCGGGGACAGGGAGTTTGGGTGAAAAACTGTTTTTT. Translating gives CASSPSGTGSLGEKLFF.

As concerns this clonotype: This may arise from a read error, as a much more abundant clone is one base away. CDR3 DNA sequence: TGCGGCGTGGAACACAGAGGAGAGGACTATGGCTACACCTTC. Its protein product is CGVEHRGEDYGYTF. The rearrangement links TRBV29-1 to TRBJ1-2, with D unclear. CDR1 SQVTM and CDR2 ANQGSEA come from the germline V gene. The CDR3 has 14 residues.

This CDR3 is CASSHGTGAFF. The CDR3, as DNA: TGTGCCAGCAGTCACGGGACCGGGGCTTTCTTT. The chain couples TRBV12-3 or TRBV12-4 to TRBJ1-1; possible D gene TRBD1, 5 bases. The CDR3 extends over 11 amino acids. Trimming left V 5 bases short and J 11 bases short, with 12 bases between.

The genes are TRBV20-1 and TRBJ2-3; D remains ambiguous. Germline values: CDR1 DFQATT, CDR2 SNEGSKA (reference sequence). The V gene lost 1 base and the J gene lost 10 bases, with 15 bases spanning the gap. The CDR3 has 13 amino acids. The CDR3 nucleotides are TGCAGTGCTAGAGCTAGGGCCGCCATACCGCAGTATTTT. It codes for CSARARAAIPQYF.

To note about this clonotype: One end of the junction is discordant with germline, which a read error may explain. The rearrangement links TRBV28 to TRBJ2-5; perhaps TRBD2 as D (6 bases). The end of the DNA is better explained by TRBJ2-7, so the J call may be wrong. The CDR3 runs to 13 residues. Germline CDR1 is MDHEN and CDR2 is SYDVKM. CDR3 in amino acids: CASRLWVGGEQYF. CDR3 nucleotide sequence: TGTGCCAGCAGGTTATGGGTGGGGGGCGAGCAGTACTTC.

This clonotype has a handful of counts. V usage is TRBV20-1 and J usage is TRBJ1-2; TRBD1 might be the D (5 bases). CDR1 DFQATT and CDR2 SNEGSKA come from the germline V gene (reference sequence). V was cut by 0 bases and J by 8 bases, with 13 bases left in between. This CDR3 has 13 residues. The CDR3 is CSARETAPGGYTF. Here the CDR3 DNA reads TGCAGTGCTAGAGAGACAGCCCCTGGAGGCTACACCTTC.

This rearrangement joins TRBV5-6 to TRBJ1-2; TRBD1 is a possible D gene (5 bases). V lost 0 bases and J 7 bases, leaving 7 bases between the germline ends. This CDR3 is 12 amino acids long. Germline CDR1 reads SGHDT; CDR2 reads YYEEEE. The CDR3 sequence is CASSLGQLGYTF. The CDR3 DNA sequence: TGTGCCAGCAGCTTGGGACAGCTTGGCTACACCTTC.